What follows describes a single T cell receptor (beta chain). No antigen is known for it. No base quality values were provided; no much bigger clone lies one nucleotide off. The sample originates from a study of cytomegalovirus exposure and HLA in healthy donors (TCRdb year 2017). With regard to the full study: An earlier analysis of approximately 640 of the donors reported roughly 270 Gb of sequence data and about 100 million unique TCR beta sequences from 150 million to 200 million T cells. Around 320 gigabases of sequencing data and approximately 84 million unique TCR sequences were included in an early release covering about 700 HLA-typed donors. The genetic ancestry cluster associated with self-reported Caucasian donors included 81% of the roughly 360 genotyped donors. The study aimed to test whether signatures of past pathogen exposure could be identified by cataloging public T cell receptors. The T cell repertoires of some 700 subjects were profiled by immunosequencing and related to cytomegalovirus serostatus. In addition to the first cohort of 650 to 800 subjects, a separate validation cohort of under 150 different subjects was used. To predict cytomegalovirus infection status, the study brought together high-throughput TCR immunosequencing, statistical association of individual TCRs with disease status, and machine learning. A later analysis re-analyzed previously published TCR beta repertoires from roughly 630 donors and added high-resolution HLA genotyping to study TCR occurrence patterns. In the later analysis, no new phenotypic data were used to find candidate immune exposures; instead, reliance was placed on TCR beta sequences and their occurrence across donors. An earlier analysis of 587 of the donors used high-throughput TCR beta sequencing to judge whether each TCR beta V gene segment behaved as functional or pseudogenic. Donor age, sex, ethnicity and CMV serostatus were collected together with the repertoire data. A later genetic analysis took genome-wide SNP genotypes for about 65% of the 666 donors and used that subset as a discovery cohort. Every repertoire in the discovery cohort had been generated on one and the same sequencing platform. Class I and class II HLA loci were covered by the typing at four-digit resolution. The number of donors typed differed by locus, with roughly 620-630 for A, B, C, DRB1 and DQB1, roughly 520 for DQA1, 600 to 610 for DPA1, and 400 to 490 for DPB1. Roughly five DR-DQ haplotypes were treated as single units for association and clustering because of strong linkage in the cohort. Among 300 to 450 genotyped donors of the cohort, an average of about 240,000 unique TCR beta nucleotide sequences were sequenced per donor, roughly 20% of them non-productive. The research as a whole found: In an earlier analysis of some 540 of the donors, most TCR beta V segments appeared in productive rearrangements about 90% or about 30% of the time, broadly matching IMGT annotations. Compared with the roughly 600-donor mean, donors in an Asian-associated ancestry cluster had fewer N-insertions in productive TCRs, according to a later genetic analysis. In a later analysis, HLA-associated TCR beta chains showed more clonal expansion and lower generation probabilities than non-associated chains that were equally common. Correlated functional status among segregating V segments might be attributable to linkage disequilibrium, but an unknown experimental factor could not be ruled out. The authors suggested that the approach could potentially be extended to other disease states and immunological phenotypes. Cytomegalovirus status was reported to be diagnosed by the classifier with high specificity and sensitivity in both the original and validation cohorts. Some IMGT-functional V segments, including TRBV6-2 and TRBV6-3, could not be told apart with the 87-base-pair reads, so those segments were excluded. A further reported finding was that TCR beta sequences accurately predicted the HLA-A and HLA-B alleles for most subjects in the first cohort. At a false discovery rate of 0.05, a later analysis linked some 18,000 TCR beta sequences to specific HLA alleles. In a later analysis, several top co-occurrence clusters were reported to appear linked to parvovirus B19, influenza, CMV and Epstein-Barr virus. In a later analysis, TCR association rates were found to vary across HLA loci, with the most associated TCRs seen for DRB1 alleles and the fewest for HLA-C alleles. Because counts were too low, seventeen rarely observed V segments, including chromosome 9 orphons, were left out of the earlier analysis of roughly 600 of the donors. In this cohort, only TCR beta chains were sequenced, and detectable features were limited by the absence of alpha or paired-chain data. Because some donors lacked HLA typing at each locus, the association tests relied only on the typed subset. For the cohort, immune exposure information was limited to CMV serostatus. Across donors, most TCR sequences were observed very rarely, whereas some public TCRs were present in many individuals. In vitro tests confirmed that a few of the cytomegalovirus-associated TCR beta chains recognize cytomegalovirus antigens. A later genetic analysis associated a missense DCLRE1C variant with V-gene and J-gene trimming of TCR beta chains, and an independent cohort replicated the association. The study listed over 150 TCR beta chains as associated with cytomegalovirus. When HLA alleles, especially DR and DQ, strongly co-occurred, TCR associations were difficult to assign to individual alleles. In a later analysis, most CMV-associated TCR beta chains were found to appear HLA-restricted, with HLA associations seemingly driven largely by CMV exposure. The presence/absence analyses assumed that sequencing depth was roughly uniform across donors, and that assumption may not be true. A group of highly shared sequence variants was considered likely to be a technical artifact of the sequencing pipeline.

CDR1 is given as MNHNY and CDR2 as SVGAGI, both from the germline V gene (reference sequence). Inclusive of the bounding cysteine and phenylalanine, the CDR3 is 14 residues long. Here the CDR3 DNA is all that survives: 42 bases in frame from base 1. The junction shows trimming of 6 bases on V and 0 bases on J, plus 9 bases between the germline ends. Receptor libraries were prepared by the immunoSEQ multiplex PCR assay. A mixture of 60 forward primers for TCR Vbeta segments and 13 reverse primers for TCR Jbeta segments was used in the multiplex PCR. The CDR3 region of rearranged TCR beta genes was amplified from genomic DNA by a multiplex PCR assay. The amplified TCR beta libraries were sequenced on the Illumina HiSeq System as 87-base-pair reads. Under the source paper's analysis protocol: Across the 700 or so repertoires, a later analysis counted 80 million or so unique TCR beta chains, 9.5 million to 12 million of which were shared by at least two donors. Raw reads were error-corrected and collapsed into unique sequences with a nearest-neighbor algorithm that merged closely related sequences to remove PCR and sequencing errors. To assign V, D and J gene segments, CDR3 sequences were aligned to IMGT reference sequences. Each retained sequence needed at least a six-nucleotide match to both a V gene segment and a J gene segment. A rearrangement counted as productive if the CDR3 had no stop codons and remained in frame with V and J, and every other rearrangement counted as non-productive. Following IMGT convention, CDR3 was defined as the stretch from the second conserved V-encoded cysteine up to the conserved J-encoded phenylalanine. The earlier analysis of about 620 of the donors excluded sequences that lacked an unambiguous match to a single V gene segment. An earlier analysis of 587 of the donors classified V segments as functional when productive rearrangements were above 56.7% and as segregating when the standard deviation between donors was above 5%. A statistical classification framework was built to diagnose cytomegalovirus status from the catalog of TCR beta chain sequences. In a later analysis, V and J genes were assigned by comparing TCR nucleotide sequences against IMGT/GENE-DB human TR gene sequences. In a later analysis, CDR3 sequences and most-parsimonious VDJ recombination scenarios were assigned using the TCRdist pipeline. A later analysis defined each TCR beta chain by its CDR3 amino acid sequence plus V-gene family, and excluded reads lacking a unique V-gene family. A later analysis removed 550 to 650 highly shared, low-generation-probability nucleotide sequences to deal with suspected cross-contamination and a sequencing artifact. For each public chain, a later analysis derived a clonal expansion index from normalized ranks of inferred template counts within each repertoire. In a later analysis, generation probabilities were computed using a VDJ recombination model fitted to out-of-frame rearrangements, and the results were checked against IGoR. A later analysis scored TCR-TCR, TCR-HLA and TCR-CMV co-occurrence with hypergeometric tests, applying a repertoire-size bias correction to TCR pairs. False discovery rates were estimated in a later analysis by permuting HLA or CMV assignments 20 times. A later analysis grouped co-occurring TCRs with DBSCAN, adding TCRdist sequence similarity when clustering within HLA-allele-positive subsets. Co-occurrence clustering excluded repertoires with fewer than 30,000 or more than 120,000 public chains, plus five with anomalous nucleotide sharing. The table was pulled from immuneACCESS by TCRdb, which kept in-frame rearrangements only. Such tables lose some clones; where checked, under half of the loss comes from unresolved V genes, and the rest has no known cause. D and trimming were read from the DNA, whereas the V and J calls and clone size are those reported in that table. A total of about 92,000 clones appear in this sample, over 70% of them only once. The top ten clones comprise 0.95% to 1.5% of the sample.

The cohort consisted of approximately 690 healthy bone marrow donors. At the time of sampling, every cohort member was nominally healthy, though immune exposures that went unrecorded were likely present. The donor was CMV seropositive and was included in the group of 300 or so seropositive cohort members. Every donor gave a peripheral blood sample, and the peripheral blood mononuclear cells from that sample were used for TCR beta sequencing. Genomic DNA extraction from the blood cell samples was performed with the Qiagen DNeasy Blood Extraction Kit. This sequence was found in a girl aged 2-10 years in good health and CMV-seropositive. Sequencing input: PBMCs. This receptor chain uses TRBV6-6 and TRBJ1-5; confidence is insufficient to name the D gene. The CDR3 region has the sequence CASSSGYSNQPQHF. The nucleotides read TGTGCCAGCAGCTCGGGATATAGCAATCAGCCCCAGCATTTT.